These 18 T cell receptor beta chains were all obtained from the same sample, sequenced in a study of T-cell memory formation after mild COVID-19. TCRdb redid the calling of the 5' RACE reads with MiXCR, one entry per CDR3 protein. This table holds a few hundred thousand distinct CDR3 sequences, around 25% found once. Material: PBMCs or a T cell subset sorted from them (not recorded which). These receptors originate from an adult woman who had mild COVID-19 (a few samples of this study predate the infection). Cell type and time point are not known.

The CDR3 is CSASRTGYKDYEQYF. The CDR3 nucleotides are TGCAGTGCTAGTCGAACAGGGTACAAGGACTACGAGCAGTACTTC. The J gene is TRBJ2-7, the V gene TRBV20-1, with a weak D call TRBD1 (6 bases). This CDR3 has 15 residues. Germline loops: CDR1 DFQATT, CDR2 SNEGSKA (reference sequence). The V gene lost 3 bases and the J gene lost 3 bases, with 18 bases spanning the gap.

The rearrangement links TRBV12-3 or TRBV12-4 to TRBJ1-3, with 7 bases aligning to TRBD1. V lost 6 bases, J lost 0 bases, and 2 bases stayed unmatched. This CDR3 region has 14 residues. CDR3 region: CASRWDSSGNTIYF. In nucleotides, the CDR3 is TGTGCCAGCAGGTGGGACAGCTCTGGAAACACCATATATTTT.

This clonotype came up a few times. The V gene is TRBV10-3, the J gene TRBJ2-7; 9 nucleotides match TRBD1. CDR1 and CDR2 (germline): ENHRY, SYGVKD. The CDR3 consists of 16 residues. The junction had 13 bases not matched to a gene; V was cut back by 4 bases and J by 6 bases. CDR3 amino acids: CAISVRSGQGTSEQYF. CDR3 nucleotide sequence: TGTGCCATCAGTGTACGTTCGGGACAGGGAACGTCCGAGCAGTACTTC.

This clonotype has ten or more counts. V and J are TRBV20-1 and TRBJ2-5; 10 bases are a match to TRBD2. Germline V gene sequence: CDR1 DFQATT, CDR2 SNEGSKA (reference sequence). Losses at the gene ends were 3 bases for V and 5 bases for J; bases not matched to a gene: 15. The CDR3 is 17 residues long. The CDR3 DNA reads as TGCAGTGCTAGTCCCGACCAGCAGCGGGGGGGTACGGAGACCCAGTACTTC. Translating it yields CSASPDQQRGGTETQYF.

This chain uses TRBV4-3 with TRBJ2-1; perhaps D is TRBD1 or TRBD2 (6 bases each). V was trimmed by 4 bases and J by 0 bases, leaving 19 bases between them. Germline V gene data show CDR1 as LGHNA and CDR2 as YSLEER. The CDR3 length is 18 residues. DNA for the CDR3: TGCGCCAGCAGCCCGTTAATTGGGGGCGGGATCTCCTACAATGAGCAGTTCTTC. This codes for CASSPLIGGGISYNEQFF.

The table lists this clonotype with a few counts. This chain links TRBV7-9 with TRBJ2-7, with D possibly being TRBD1 (6 bases). The V end was cut by 6 bases, the J end by 7 bases, with 16 bases between. Germline V CDR1 and CDR2: SEHNR, FQNEAQ (reference sequence). The CDR3 extends over 13 amino acids. As DNA, the CDR3 is TGTGCCAGCAGTCGCGCCGGAACAGGGGAGCAGTACTTC. Translating gives CASSRAGTGEQYF.

This chain uses TRBV30 with TRBJ2-7, with D uncertain. The CDR3 runs 14 residues. The ends were cut back, 2 bases at V and 0 bases at J, with 11 bases in the middle. The germline gives CDR1 GTSNPN, CDR2 SVGIG (reference sequence). The CDR3 coding sequence is TGTGCCTGGAGTCCCCTTCGGGCCTCCTACGAGCAGTACTTC. This encodes CAWSPLRASYEQYF.

This clonotype was detected a few times. The J gene is TRBJ2-6, the V gene TRBV12-3 or TRBV12-4; D unclear. This CDR3 has 14 residues. The V and J ends lost 6 bases and 0 bases respectively, with 6 bases between them. The CDR3 DNA reads TGTGCCAGCAGACTGAGCTCTGGGGCCAACGTCCTGACTTTC. Its protein product is CASRLSSGANVLTF.

J is TRBJ2-5 and V is TRBV7-2, with 8 bases fitting TRBD1. Unmatched junction bases numbered 13, after V lost 5 bases and J lost 5 bases. This CDR3 has 16 residues. Per germline, CDR1 SGHTA and CDR2 FQGNSA. CDR3 bases: TGTGCCAGCAGCCAACGACGGACAGGGCCAGGGGAGACCCAGTACTTC. Its translation is CASSQRRTGPGETQYF.

This clonotype has just one count. V and J are TRBV18 and TRBJ2-3; D uncertain. The V end was cut by 2 bases, the J end by 0 bases, with 6 bases between. The CDR3 sequence is 14 residues long. Germline CDR1 KGHSH, CDR2 LQKENI. CDR3 residues: CASSPGISTDTQYF. The DNA for the CDR3 is TGTGCCAGCTCACCAGGGATTAGCACAGATACGCAGTATTTT.

This clonotype was seen a few times. V gene TRBV7-9 combines with J gene TRBJ2-7; the D gene is possibly TRBD1 (5 bases). CDR1 SEHNR and CDR2 FQNEAQ come from the germline V gene (reference sequence). The CDR3 length is 14 residues. Trimming took off 0 bases at V and 7 bases at J, with 13 bases between the two ends. The CDR3 is CASSLAGQALEQYF. Here the CDR3 DNA reads TGTGCCAGCAGCTTAGCGGGGCAGGCCTTAGAGCAGTACTTC.

The chain is built from TRBV5-1 and TRBJ2-7; 13 bases match TRBD2. The CDR3 covers 14 residues. After removal of 5 bases from V and 5 bases from J, the junction contained 4 bases not matched to a gene. Germline V gene lookup returns CDR1 SGHRS and CDR2 YFSETQ. CDR3 loop: CASRAGLAGNEQYF. Written as DNA, the CDR3 is TGCGCCAGCAGGGCGGGACTAGCGGGAAACGAGCAGTACTTC.

The V and J genes are TRBV12-3 or TRBV12-4 and TRBJ1-5; D gene uncertain. The CDR3 loop spans 15 amino acids. V was clipped by 3 bases and J by 0 bases, with 9 bases between them. The chain's CDR3 is CASSFFGYSNQPQHF. CDR3 nucleotide sequence: TGTGCCAGCAGTTTTTTCGGGTATAGCAATCAGCCCCAGCATTTT.

The sample holds many counts of this clonotype. The chain is built from TRBV6-1 and TRBJ2-2; 10 bases map to TRBD2. The V gene end was trimmed by 5 bases and the J gene end by 1 base; junction bases not matched to a gene: 4. There are 16 residues in the CDR3. Germline V gene sequence: CDR1 MNHNS, CDR2 SASEGT. For the CDR3, the DNA is TGTGCCAGCAGTAGACTAGCGGGCCAGAACACCGGGGAGCTGTTTTTT. Residues: CASSRLAGQNTGELFF.

The sample holds a few counts of this clonotype. The genes are TRBV12-3 or TRBV12-4 and TRBJ2-1; perhaps TRBD1 as D (7 bases). V was trimmed by 8 bases and J by 13 bases, leaving 15 bases between them. The CDR3 consists of 11 residues. This CDR3 reads CASRRGPGQFF. The DNA for the CDR3 is TGTGCCAGCCGGAGGGGGCCGGGACAGTTCTTC.

This clonotype has at least ten counts. The chain uses TRBV20-1 and TRBJ2-7, with D unresolved. The V gene's germline CDR1 is DFQATT and CDR2 SNEGSKA (reference sequence). Deletions cut 2 bases from V and 3 bases from J, with 11 bases between. This CDR3 is built from 13 residues. This chain's CDR3 is CSARKGNFYEQYF. For the CDR3, the DNA is TGCAGTGCTAGAAAGGGTAATTTCTACGAGCAGTACTTC.

The sample holds a few counts of this clonotype. The chain combines TRBV5-1 with TRBJ2-1; 7 nucleotides align to TRBD2. CDR1 is SGHRS, CDR2 YFSETQ, per germline. The CDR3 totals 15 residues. The ends lost 5 bases at V and 0 bases at J; junction bases unmatched: 5. CDR3 residues: CASSKGGSSYNEQFF. The CDR3 nucleotides read TGCGCCAGCAGTAAGGGCGGGAGCTCCTACAATGAGCAGTTCTTC.

The V gene is TRBV4-2, the J gene TRBJ1-6; the D is unclear. The V end was cut by 0 bases, the J end by 5 bases, with 8 bases between. Germline-derived CDR1 and CDR2 are LGHNA and YNFKEQ. The CDR3 is 15 residues long. The chain's CDR3 is CASSQDQNNNSPLHF. CDR3 nucleotides: TGTGCCAGCAGCCAAGATCAGAATAATAATTCACCCCTCCACTTT.